Listed below are T cell receptor beta chains from one sample, sequenced in a study of T cell repertoires in cytomegalovirus infection. TCRdb independently ran MiXCR on the reads; one entry per CDR3 protein. The table has 550,000 to 700,000 distinct CDR3 sequences, 40% seen once. Their recognized antigens are unknown. The source material was cultured PBMCs, sampled from culture after CMV antigen stimulation. The origin of the receptors is a human donor in good health (CMV status not recorded). Some clones in this sample may be carry-over from other donors' samples. The CDR3 runs from the conserved cysteine through the conserved F or W. The D gene is left open where the match is weak. Size is stated for part of the rows, as once, few or many counts, or as a class when the clone is expanded.

d_gene	abundance	j_gene	v_gene	CDR3aa	CDR3nt
TRBD2	few	TRBJ2-7	TRBV7-8	CASSFGGRRSYEQYF	TGTGCCAGCAGCTTCGGCGGGAGAAGATCCTACGAGCAGTACTTC
.	.	TRBJ2-1	TRBV11-2	CASSLGGRGRGNEQFF	TGTGCCAGCAGCTTAGGAGGGCGGGGACGTGGCAATGAGCAGTTCTTC
.	.	TRBJ1-5	TRBV7-2	CASSSQGRASNQPQHF	TGTGCCAGCAGCTCTCAGGGTCGGGCGAGCAATCAGCCCCAGCATTTT
.	.	TRBJ1-3	TRBV6-6	CASRVDSYSGNTIYF	TGTGCCAGCAGGGTTGACAGCTACTCTGGAAACACCATATATTTT
TRBD1	many	TRBJ1-2	TRBV7-2	CASSLKTGTGRYGYTF	TGTGCCAGCAGCTTAAAAACCGGGACAGGGCGCTATGGCTACACCTTC
.	many	TRBJ2-1	TRBV12-3/TRBV12-4	CASTFGSSGQFF	TGTGCCAGCACCTTTGGTAGCTCGGGGCAGTTCTTC
.	once	TRBJ2-3	TRBV20-1	CSAPEVTDMQYF	TGCAGTGCCCCTGAGGTCACAGATATGCAGTATTTT
TRBD2	.	TRBJ2-1	TRBV2	CASRRSGGASNEQFF	TGTGCCAGCAGAAGAAGCGGGGGGGCGTCCAATGAGCAGTTCTTC
.	.	TRBJ2-7	TRBV7-2	CASSLVRQEYEQYF	TGTGCCAGCAGCTTAGTCCGGCAGGAGTACGAGCAGTACTTC
TRBD1	.	TRBJ2-5	TRBV20-1	CSAKDRVVETQYF	TGCAGTGCTAAGGACAGGGTCGTGGAGACCCAGTACTTC
.	few	TRBJ2-1	TRBV7-9	CASSLVGGVWYNEQFF	TGTGCCAGCAGCTTAGTAGGGGGAGTGTGGTACAATGAGCAGTTCTTC
TRBD2	.	TRBJ2-1	TRBV19	CASSILAGADEQFF	TGTGCCAGTAGTATCCTAGCGGGAGCCGATGAGCAGTTCTTC
TRBD1	.	TRBJ1-2	TRBV6-1	CASSLTTTGAYGYTF	TGTGCCAGCAGTCTTACCACCACAGGGGCCTATGGCTACACCTTC
TRBD2	.	TRBJ2-4	TRBV7-2	CASSLRAGENIQYF	TGTGCCAGCAGCTTACGAGCGGGGGAAAACATTCAGTACTTC